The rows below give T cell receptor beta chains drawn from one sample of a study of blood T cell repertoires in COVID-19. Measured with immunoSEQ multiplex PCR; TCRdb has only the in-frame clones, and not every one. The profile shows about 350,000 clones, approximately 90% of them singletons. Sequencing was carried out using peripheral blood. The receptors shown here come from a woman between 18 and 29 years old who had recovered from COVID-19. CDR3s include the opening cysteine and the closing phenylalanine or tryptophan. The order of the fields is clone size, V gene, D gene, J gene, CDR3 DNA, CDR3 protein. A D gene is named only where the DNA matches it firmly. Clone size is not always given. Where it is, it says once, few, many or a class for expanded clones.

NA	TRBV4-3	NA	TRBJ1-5	TGCGCCAGCAGCCAAGATACCTGGGCGTATCAGCCCCAGCATTTT	CASSQDTWAYQPQHF
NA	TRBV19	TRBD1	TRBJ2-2	TGTGCCAGTAGTCCCAGGACAGGGGGCACCGGGGAGCTGTTTTTT	CASSPRTGGTGELFF
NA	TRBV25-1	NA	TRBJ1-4	TGTGCCAGCAGTGAGGTTCTCCACCGAGGGGAAAAACTGTTTTTT	CASSEVLHRGEKLFF
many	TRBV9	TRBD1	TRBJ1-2	TGTGCCAGCAGCCTCCGGACAGGGGGCGGTGGCTACACCTTC	CASSLRTGGGGYTF
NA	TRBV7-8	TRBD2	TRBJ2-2	TGTGCCAGCAGCTTAGACCCGGGACTAGCGGGAGAGGGCGGGGCCGGGGAGCTGTTTTTT	CASSLDPGLAGEGGAGELFF
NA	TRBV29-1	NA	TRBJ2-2	TGCAGCGTTAGGGGGTTGAACACCGGGGAGCTGTTTTTT	CSVRGLNTGELFF
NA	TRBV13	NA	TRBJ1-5	TGTGCCAGCAGCTCCGGGTTGGGCAATCAGCCCCAGCATTTT	CASSSGLGNQPQHF
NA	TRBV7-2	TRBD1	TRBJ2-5	TGTGCCAGCAGCTTTAGACAGGGGTTGGCCCAAGAGACCCAGTACTTC	CASSFRQGLAQETQYF
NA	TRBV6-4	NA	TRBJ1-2	TGTGCCAGCTCAACACGTAGGAGGGGCTCCCCCCCCGGCTTATACTATGGCTACACCTTC	CASSTRRRGSPPGLYYGYTF
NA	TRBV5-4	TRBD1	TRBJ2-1	TGTGCCAGCAGCTTGCGGACAGGCTCCTACAATGAGCAGTTCTTC	CASSLRTGSYNEQFF
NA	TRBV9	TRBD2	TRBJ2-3	TGTGCCAGCAGCGTAGAGGGCAGGGCCGGGGGGACGCAGTATTTT	CASSVEGRAGGTQYF
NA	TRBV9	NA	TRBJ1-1	TGTGCCAGCAGCGCAGAGGGGAGGGAGAACACTGAAGCTTTCTTT	CASSAEGRENTEAFF
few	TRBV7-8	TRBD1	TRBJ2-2	TGTGCCAGCAGCCGAGGGGACAGGGTCGCCGGGGAGCTGTTTTTT	CASSRGDRVAGELFF